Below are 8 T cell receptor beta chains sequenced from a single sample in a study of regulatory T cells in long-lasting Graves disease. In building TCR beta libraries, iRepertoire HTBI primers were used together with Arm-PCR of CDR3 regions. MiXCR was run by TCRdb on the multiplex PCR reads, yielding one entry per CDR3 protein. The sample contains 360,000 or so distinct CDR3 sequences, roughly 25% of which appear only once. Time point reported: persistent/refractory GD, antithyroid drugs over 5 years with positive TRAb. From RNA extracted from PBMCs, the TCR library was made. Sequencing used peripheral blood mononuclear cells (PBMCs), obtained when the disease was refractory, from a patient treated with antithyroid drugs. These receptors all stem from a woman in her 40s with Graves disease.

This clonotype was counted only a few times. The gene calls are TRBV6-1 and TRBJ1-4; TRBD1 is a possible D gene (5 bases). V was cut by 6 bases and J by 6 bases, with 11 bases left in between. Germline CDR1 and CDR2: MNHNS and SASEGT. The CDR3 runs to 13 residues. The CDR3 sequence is CASSSGSYEKLFF. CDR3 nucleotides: TGTGCCAGCAGCTCAGGGAGCTATGAAAAACTGTTTTTT.

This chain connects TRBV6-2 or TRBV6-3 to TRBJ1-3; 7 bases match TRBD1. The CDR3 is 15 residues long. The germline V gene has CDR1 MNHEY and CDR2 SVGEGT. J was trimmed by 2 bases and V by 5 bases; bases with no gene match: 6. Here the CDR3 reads CASSLDREPGNTIYF. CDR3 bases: TGTGCCAGCAGTCTCGACAGGGAGCCTGGAAACACCATATATTTT.

The CDR3 region is CAWSYGQGAREQYF. CDR3 bases: TGTGCCTGGAGTTACGGACAGGGGGCGAGGGAGCAGTACTTC. The genes are TRBV30 and TRBJ2-7, with 11 bases aligning to TRBD1. With V trimmed by 2 bases and J by 7 bases, 7 bases remained unmatched. This CDR3 contains 14 residues. Germline CDR1 reads GTSNPN; CDR2 reads SVGIG (reference sequence).

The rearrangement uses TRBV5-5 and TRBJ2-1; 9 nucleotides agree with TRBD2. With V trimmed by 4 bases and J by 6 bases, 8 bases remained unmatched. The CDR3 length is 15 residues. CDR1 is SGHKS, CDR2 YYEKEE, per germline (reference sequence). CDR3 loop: CASSPGTRGGNEQFF. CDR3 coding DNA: TGTGCCAGCAGCCCCGGGACGCGGGGGGGCAATGAGCAGTTCTTC. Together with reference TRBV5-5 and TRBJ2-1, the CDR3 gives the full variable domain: DAGVTQSPTHLIKTRGQQVTLRCSPISGHKSVSWYQQVLGQGPQFIFQYYEKEERGRGNFPDRFSARQFPNYSSELNVNALLLGDSALYLCASSPGTRGGNEQFFGPGTRLTVL.

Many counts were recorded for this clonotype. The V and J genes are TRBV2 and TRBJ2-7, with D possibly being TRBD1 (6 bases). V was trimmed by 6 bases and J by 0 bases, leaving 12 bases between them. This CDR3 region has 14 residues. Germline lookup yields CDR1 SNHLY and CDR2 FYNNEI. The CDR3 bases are TGTGCCAGCAGCGCCGGGACAACCTCCTACGAGCAGTACTTC. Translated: CASSAGTTSYEQYF. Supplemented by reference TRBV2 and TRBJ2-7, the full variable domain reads EPEVTQTPSHQVTQMGQEVILRCVPISNHLYFYWYRQILGQKVEFLVSFYNNEISEKSEIFDDQFSVERPDGSNFTLKIRSTKLEDSAMYFCASSAGTTSYEQYFGPGTRLTVT.

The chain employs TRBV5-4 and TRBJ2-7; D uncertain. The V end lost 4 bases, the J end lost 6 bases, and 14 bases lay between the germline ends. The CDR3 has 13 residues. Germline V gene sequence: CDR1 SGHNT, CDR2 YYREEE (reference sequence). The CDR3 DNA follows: TGTGCCAGCAGCCTCGAGTCCGTCGCCGAGCAGTACTTC. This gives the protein CASSLESVAEQYF.

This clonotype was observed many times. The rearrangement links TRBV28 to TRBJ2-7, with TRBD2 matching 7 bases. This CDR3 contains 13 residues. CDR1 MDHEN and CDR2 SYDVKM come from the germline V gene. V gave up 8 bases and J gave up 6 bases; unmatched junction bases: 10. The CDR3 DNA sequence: TGTGCCAGCGGGGTGGCGGGAGAGAGCGAGCAGTACTTC. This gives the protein CASGVAGESEQYF.

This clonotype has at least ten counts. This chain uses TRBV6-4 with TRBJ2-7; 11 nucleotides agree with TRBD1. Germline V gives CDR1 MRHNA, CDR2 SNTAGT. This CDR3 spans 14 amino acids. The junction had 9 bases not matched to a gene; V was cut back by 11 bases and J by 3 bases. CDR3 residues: CAVDPGQGDYEQYF. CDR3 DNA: TGTGCCGTCGATCCGGGACAGGGGGACTACGAGCAGTACTTC.